The following is a TCR beta chain sequence with its context. Under the authors' procedure: Estimation of nucleated cell counts was performed using reference gene primer amplification. Clones were read by immunoSEQ multiplex PCR, and TCRdb kept only the in-frame ones, dropping some. D and trimming were read from the DNA, whereas the V and J calls and clone size are those reported in that table. The repertoire has 250,000 to 350,000 clones, nearly 90% of them found once; the top ten carry 4.5% to 7%. The data derive from a study of blood T cell repertoires in COVID-19. For the study at large: The study drew acute and convalescent COVID-19 samples from the United States, Italy and Spain.

The CDR3 covers 15 residues. CDR1 and CDR2 (germline): SGHTA, FQGNSA. V was cut by 2 bases and J by 0 bases, with 5 bases left in between. The chain combines TRBV7-2 with TRBJ2-6; D ambiguous. The receptor's source is a woman in her twenties or thirties who had recovered from COVID-19. Material for sequencing was PBMCs or T cells enriched from blood (not recorded which). In nucleotides, the CDR3 is TGTGCCAGCAGCTTACTGAGCTCTGGGGCCAACGTCCTGACTTTC. Encoded protein: CASSLLSSGANVLTF.